This T cell receptor beta chain was obtained from a study of shared clonotypes between healthy human individuals (dated by TCRdb to about 2020). Notes on the research overall: A couple of women and three men aged 18 to 49 years were included in the cohort. Leukapheresis yielded between about 0.94 and 8.9 billion PBMCs per donor. To estimate repertoire size and how much clonotype sharing occurs between individuals, the study deeply sequenced the blood TCR repertoires of 4 to 6 healthy adults. To increase sequencing depth and limit assay-specific biases, different laboratories used diverse techniques to prepare libraries and sequence TCR repertoires. Per donor, three plates each were used for CD4 naive and CD4 memory, two for CD8 naive, and one for CD8 memory.

Using the deep immunoSEQ assay, TCR CDR3 regions were amplified from genomic DNA by multiplex PCR. For each cell subset, the extracted genomic DNA was distributed evenly across all wells of several immunoSEQ 96-well plates, and each plate served as one replicate. For sorted subsets, 150 to 200 ng genomic DNA, equal to about 30,000 T cell genomes, was loaded into each replicate PCR. Purified libraries were quantified with a Qubit 3.0 fluorometer, sized on a Bioanalyzer 2100, and re-quantified with the KAPA Library Quantification kit. A separate single-read 150-cycle Illumina NextSeq 550 flow cell was used to sequence each immunoSEQ 96-well plate. The paper's processing steps were these. Because the immunoSEQ output held only junctional sequences and lacked quality scores, the filtering could not match the filtering applied to full-length reads. To assign V/J genes and CDR3, sequences were annotated using PyIR, a Python wrapper for IgBLAST v1.9, with IMGT germline references. Reads were removed for weak V/J assignments (E-value above 1e-6), missing CDR3, stop codons, out-of-frame junctions, or ambiguous translated residues. V3J clonotypes were defined as sequences sharing an identical inferred V gene, J gene, and CDR3 amino acid sequence. The percentage overlap between two repertoires was calculated by dividing the number of shared unique clonotypes by the size of the smaller repertoire. Richness of each repertoire was evaluated using RTK rarefaction, the Chao1 estimator, and Recon v2.1 estimates of unobserved clonotypes. For all TCRbeta clonotypes obtained by the gDNA method from a handful of donors, generation probabilities were computed with OLGA. Not all clones reach the TCRdb copy of this immuneACCESS table, which keeps in-frame sequences only. Checked studies attribute under half of the gap to unresolved V genes and leave the rest unexplained. From that table come the V and J calls and clone size; the DNA was used to work out D and trimming. For this sample there are a few million clones; approximately 90% appear just once. The leading ten clones occupy under 0.15% of the sample.

Comments on this clone: It lacks a known antigen. No base qualities exist here, and no much larger clone lies one base off it.

The donors were healthy, HIV-negative adults who had no recently reported acute infections or vaccinations. All donors were Caucasian adults living in Nashville, Tennessee, USA. Magnetic negative selection was used to enrich CD4+ T cells, after which naive cells were positively selected on CD45RA and the negative fraction became the memory subset. Blood was obtained by leukapheresis, after which PBMCs were separated by Ficoll-Histopaque density gradient centrifugation and cryopreserved in liquid nitrogen vapor phase. Purity and quantity of every magnetically sorted T cell population were checked by analytical flow cytometry. Genomic DNA was isolated from every sorted fraction and measured by UV absorbance on a Nanodrop 2000c. The paper as a whole reports these results and caveats: Even with the large sequencing depth, rarefaction of the sorted-subset datasets indicated that sequencing was incomplete. Sharing across four donors was observed for approximately 5% of naive CD4, around 3.5% of naive CD8, 2% to 2.5% of memory CD4, and roughly 0.4% of memory CD8 clonotypes. Estimated clonotype richness was generally larger for naive than for memory subsets. Because the study included only a small number of donors, the genetic and exposure-history diversity represented was limited. Pairwise subsampling led to the expectation that sequencing depth would affect the degree of clonotype sharing among donors. Higher generation probabilities were observed for clonotypes shared by all four sorted-subset donors than for non-shared clonotypes. Sampling was restricted to blood, and TCR repertoires in tissues likely differ from the TCR repertoires found in blood.

This clonotype originated in a man aged 18 to 35 in good health. The sample comprised naive CD4+ T cells sorted from blood. The cell subset or site label for this specimen denotes: CD45RA+ positively selected.

Here is the DNA: TGTGCCAGCAGTCCTCCGACAGAGTACTTC. It translates as CASSPPTEYF. In this chain, TRBV6-4 is recombined with TRBJ2-7; TRBD1 is perhaps the D gene, given 5 matching bases. Including cysteine and phenylalanine, the CDR3 has 10 amino acids. Only CDR3 DNA remains: 30 bases, in frame from the first base. CDR1 and CDR2 are drawn from the germline V gene: MRHNA, SNTAGT. V gives up 5 bases and J gives up 11 bases, and the segment between their germline ends measures 10 bases.